This entry lists 14 T cell receptor beta chains sequenced from one sample in a study of blood T cell repertoires in COVID-19. Produced via immunoSEQ multiplex PCR; TCRdb's table is partial and in-frame only. The sample yields approximately 150,000 clones, 87% seen once. The sequenced material came from PBMCs or T cells enriched from blood (not recorded which). The receptors were gathered from a woman aged 40 to 50 who had been exposed to COVID-19.

This clone was recorded once. The chain couples TRBV7-8 to TRBJ1-5; D possibly corresponds to TRBD1 (6 bases). Trimming cost V 1 base and J 5 bases, with 9 bases left between them. This CDR3 is built from 14 residues. Germline V gene lookup returns CDR1 SGHVS and CDR2 FQNEAQ. Here the CDR3 DNA reads TGTGCCAGCAGCTTAGTCTCAGGGGATCAGCCCCAGCATTTT. It translates to CASSLVSGDQPQHF.

Only a few counts were recorded for this clone. The rearrangement uses TRBV18 and TRBJ2-2; D is possibly TRBD2 (6 bases). The germline V gene has CDR1 KGHSH and CDR2 LQKENI. V was pared by 0 bases and J by 5 bases, with 10 bases between. This CDR3 comprises 15 residues. CDR3 DNA: TGTGCCAGCTCACCACCGGCAGGGAGGACCGGGGAGCTGTTTTTT. Translation: CASSPPAGRTGELFF. Full variable domain (rest looked up from reference TRBV18 and TRBJ2-2): NAGVMQNPRHLVRRRGQEARLRCSPMKGHSHVYWYRQLPEEGLKFMVYLQKENIIDESGMPKERFSAEFPKEGPSILRIQQVVRGDSAAYFCASSPPAGRTGELFFGEGSRLTVL.

Regarding this clone: Its ends do not fully match the called genes, so a read error is possible. Other DNA variants within this sample encode the same CDR3. The V call is TRBV28, the J call TRBJ2-5; D is ambiguous. The CDR3 runs to 15 residues. Germline CDR1 MDHEN, CDR2 SYDVKM. CDR3 nucleotides: TGTGCCAGCAGTTTACCACGAGCGTACCAAGAAACCCAGTACTTC. Its protein is CASSLPRAYQETQYF.

The chain links TRBV4-3 to TRBJ1-1; the match to TRBD1 covers 10 bases. Germline CDR1 LGHNA, CDR2 YSLEER. With V trimmed by 0 bases and J by 6 bases, 4 bases remained unmatched. CDR3 length: 15 amino acids. CDR3 nucleotide sequence: TGCGCCAGCAGCCAAGAAGGGACAGGGGCTGCTGAAGCTTTCTTT. Amino acid sequence: CASSQEGTGAAEAFF.

V gene TRBV4-1 combines with J gene TRBJ1-3; no firm D call. This CDR3 contains 15 residues. The V gene lost 1 base and the J gene lost 2 bases, with 9 bases spanning the gap. Germline V lookup: CDR1 MGHRA, CDR2 YSYEKL. The CDR3 DNA is TGCGCCAGCAGCCAAGTCCGGGTTACTGGAAACACCATATATTTT. Translation: CASSQVRVTGNTIYF.

V and J are TRBV28 and TRBJ1-4; unclear D gene. This CDR3 spans 14 amino acids. The germline V and J ends were trimmed by 3 bases and 3 bases, with 8 bases remaining between them. Per the germline V gene, CDR1 is MDHEN and CDR2 is SYDVKM. CDR3 sequence: CASSFHSPNEKLFF. CDR3 DNA: TGTGCCAGCAGTTTCCACAGTCCTAATGAAAAACTGTTTTTT. Looking up the rest from reference TRBV28 and TRBJ1-4 gives the full variable domain: DVKVTQSSRYLVKRTGEKVFLECVQDMDHENMFWYRQDPGLGLRLIYFSYDVKMKEKGDIPEGYSVSREKKERFSLILESASTNQTSMYLCASSFHSPNEKLFFGSGTQLSVL.

The chain employs TRBV11-3 and TRBJ2-1; TRBD1 agrees at 7 bases. The V segment lost 5 bases and the J segment 6 bases; nucleotides outside the gene matches: 10. CDR1 and CDR2 from the germline V gene are SGHNT and YENEEA. The CDR3 loop spans 15 amino acids. CDR3 in amino acids: CASSHRGVGLNEQFF. Written as DNA, the CDR3 is TGTGCCAGCAGCCACAGGGGAGTGGGGCTCAATGAGCAGTTCTTC. Based on the CDR3 plus reference TRBV11-3 and TRBJ2-1, the full variable domain is EAGVVQSPRYKIIEKKQPVAFWCNPISGHNTLYWYLQNLGQGPELLIRYENEEAVDDSQLPKDRFSAERLKGVDSTLKIQPAELGDSAVYLCASSHRGVGLNEQFFGPGTRLTVL.

The chain couples TRBV18 to TRBJ1-5; no clear D. There are 16 residues in the CDR3. V was cut by 0 bases and J by 3 bases, with 12 bases left in between. Germline V gives CDR1 KGHSH, CDR2 LQKENI. The CDR3: CASSPPWAGLNQPQHF. CDR3 sequence (DNA): TGTGCCAGCTCACCACCTTGGGCAGGTCTCAATCAGCCCCAGCATTTT. The full variable domain, in which reference TRBV18 and TRBJ1-5 provide the parts outside the CDR3, is NAGVMQNPRHLVRRRGQEARLRCSPMKGHSHVYWYRQLPEEGLKFMVYLQKENIIDESGMPKERFSAEFPKEGPSILRIQQVVRGDSAAYFCASSPPWAGLNQPQHFGDGTRLSIL.

V and J are TRBV13 and TRBJ2-3; 8 bases match TRBD1. CDR1 is PRHDT, CDR2 FYEKMQ, per germline (reference sequence). Losses at the gene ends were 5 bases for V and 7 bases for J; bases not matched to a gene: 17. The CDR3 has 17 amino acids. The CDR3 region has the DNA TGTGCCAGCAGCCCTCGGACCGGGACAGGAATAACGAATACGCAGTATTTT. Translating it yields CASSPRTGTGITNTQYF.

V and J are TRBV19 and TRBJ1-5; no definite D call. CDR3 length equals 16 residues. Trimming removed 7 bases at V and 0 bases at J, with 16 bases between. Germline V gives CDR1 LNHDA, CDR2 SQIVND (reference sequence). CDR3 sequence: CASTRRQDYSNQPQHF. DNA for the CDR3: TGTGCCAGTACCCGACGGCAAGACTATAGCAATCAGCCCCAGCATTTT.

The rearrangement joins TRBV10-3 to TRBJ2-2; 9 bases map to TRBD2. J was trimmed by 5 bases and V by 4 bases; bases with no gene match: 8. There are 16 residues in the CDR3. Germline loops: CDR1 ENHRY, CDR2 SYGVKD. The CDR3 DNA is TGTGCCATCAGTGGGTTTGGGCTAGCGGGGACCGGGGAGCTGTTTTTT. Amino acid sequence: CAISGFGLAGTGELFF.

This clone was seen more than once but under ten times. The chain employs TRBV2 and TRBJ1-5; unclear D gene. Trimming took 2 bases from V and 7 from J, leaving 12 bases between them. The CDR3 extends over 14 amino acids. Germline V gives CDR1 SNHLY, CDR2 FYNNEI. This CDR3 reads CASSEYRAGQPQHF. The CDR3 bases are TGTGCCAGCAGTGAATATAGGGCGGGGCAGCCCCAGCATTTT.

Only one count was recorded for this clone. The chain links TRBV5-1 to TRBJ1-1, with TRBD1 matching over 8 bases. V shed 4 bases, J shed 1 base, and the junction held 6 bases outside the gene matches. This CDR3 has 15 amino acids. Germline CDR1 SGHRS, CDR2 YFSETQ. CDR3 nucleotide sequence: TGCGCCAGCAGCCCAAGACAGGGGTCGAACACTGAAGCTTTCTTT. Its translation: CASSPRQGSNTEAFF. The whole variable domain, filled in from reference TRBV5-1 and TRBJ1-1, reads KAGVTQTPRYLIKTRGQQVTLSCSPISGHRSVSWYQQTPGQGLQFLFEYFSETQRNKGNFPGRFSGRQFSNSRSEMNVSTLELGDSALYLCASSPRQGSNTEAFFGQGTRLTVV.

V gene TRBV10-3 combines with J gene TRBJ2-2, with D possibly TRBD1 on 5 matching bases. Germline V gene lookup returns CDR1 ENHRY and CDR2 SYGVKD. Trimming cost V 5 bases and J 5 bases, with 12 bases left between them. The CDR3 runs 14 residues. As DNA, the CDR3 is TGTGCCATCAGTTTGACAGATTTGACCGGGGAGCTGTTTTTT. This gives the protein CAISLTDLTGELFF.